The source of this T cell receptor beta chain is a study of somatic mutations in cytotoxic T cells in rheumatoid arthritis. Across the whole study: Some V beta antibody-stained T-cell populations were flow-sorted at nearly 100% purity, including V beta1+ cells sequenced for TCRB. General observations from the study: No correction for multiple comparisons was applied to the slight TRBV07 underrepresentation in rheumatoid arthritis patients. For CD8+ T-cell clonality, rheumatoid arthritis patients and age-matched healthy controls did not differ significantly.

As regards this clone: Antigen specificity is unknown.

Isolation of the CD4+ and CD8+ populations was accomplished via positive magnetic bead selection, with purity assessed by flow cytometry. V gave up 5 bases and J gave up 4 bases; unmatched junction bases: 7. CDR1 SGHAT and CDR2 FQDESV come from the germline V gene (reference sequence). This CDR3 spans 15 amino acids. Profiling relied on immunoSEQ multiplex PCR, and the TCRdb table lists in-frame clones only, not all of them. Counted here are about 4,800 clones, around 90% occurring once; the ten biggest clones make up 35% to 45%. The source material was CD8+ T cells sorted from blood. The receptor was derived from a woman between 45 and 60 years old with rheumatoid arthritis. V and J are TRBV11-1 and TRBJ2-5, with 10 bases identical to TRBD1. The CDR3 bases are TGTGCCAGCAGCCTACGGGACAGGGGTGGAGAGACCCAGTACTTC. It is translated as CASSLRDRGGETQYF.